The sequence of this T cell receptor beta chain was determined in a study of CD8+ T cells in alopecia areata. Regarding the study as a whole: Throughout tofacitinib, many expanded lesional clones continued to persist in scalp and blood.

The CDR3 totals 12 residues. Trimming took off 3 bases at V and 5 bases at J, with 8 bases between the two ends. The V gene's germline CDR1 is SGDLS and CDR2 YYNGEE. Sequencing templates came from extracted RNA that was reverse transcribed into cDNA. Measured with immunoSEQ multiplex PCR; TCRdb has only the in-frame clones, and not every one. Of 200,000 to 250,000 clones detected, around three fifths appear once; the ten largest clones hold 1.5% to 2%. Notes on this clone: Its antigen is as yet unknown.

The treatment here: oral pan-JAK inhibitor, 5-10 mg twice daily. Obtained from alopecia areata patients were lesional scalp punch biopsies along with peripheral blood. The chain couples TRBV9 to TRBJ1-1, with D possibly TRBD1 on 5 matching bases. The sequence was obtained from a human donor with alopecia areata. The sequencing used CD4+ T cells sorted from blood, collected at week 4, from a patient treated with tofacitinib. CDR3 sequence: CASSAEGTEAFF. CDR3 coding DNA: TGTGCCAGCAGCGCTGAGGGGACTGAAGCTTTCTTT.